The 24 T cell receptor beta chains presented below share a single source sample, sequenced in a study of cytomegalovirus exposure and HLA in healthy donors. The PCR employed 60 Vbeta primers together with 13 Jbeta primers. This table comes from immunoSEQ multiplex PCR, and its TCRdb copy is limited to in-frame clones, with some not included. The sample consists of 150,000 to 250,000 clones, more than 65% of them appearing once. The sequenced material came from PBMCs. These receptors all stem from a girl aged 10-17 years in good health and CMV-seropositive.

This chain links TRBV4-3 with TRBJ1-3; D gene unclear. The CDR3 covers 16 residues. Germline loops: CDR1 LGHNA, CDR2 YSLEER. Trimming left V 1 base short and J 0 bases short, with 10 bases between. CDR3 residues: CASSQGQANSGNTIYF. Here the CDR3 DNA reads TGCGCCAGCAGCCAAGGTCAGGCAAACTCTGGAAACACCATATATTTT.

With respect to this clone: Other DNA sequences in the same sample also yield this CDR3. The chain joins TRBV11-2 to TRBJ2-5; possible D gene TRBD2, 7 bases. CDR1 SGHAT and CDR2 FQNNGV come from the germline V gene. Trimming pared 0 bases from V and 5 bases from J, leaving 10 bases between. The CDR3 loop spans 14 amino acids. The CDR3 region is CASSLDRGGETQYF. The CDR3 DNA reads as TGTGCCAGCAGCTTAGACAGGGGAGGGGAGACCCAGTACTTC.

This chain connects TRBV4-1 to TRBJ1-4, with D maybe TRBD1 (6 bases). This CDR3 region has 14 residues. Germline V lookup: CDR1 MGHRA, CDR2 YSYEKL. V lost 6 bases to trimming and J lost 5 bases, with 13 bases between them. The CDR3 DNA follows: TGCGCCAGCAGGACAGGACCGACAAATGAAAAACTGTTTTTT. Protein sequence: CASRTGPTNEKLFF.

This clone was found once. The chain employs TRBV6-5 and TRBJ2-2, with D perhaps matching TRBD2 (6 bases). Germline CDR1 is MNHEY and CDR2 is SVGAGI. Trimming shortened V by 0 bases and J by 9 bases, and 11 bases separated the two germline ends. The CDR3 totals 14 residues. CDR3 sequence (DNA): TGTGCCAGCAGTTACTCGGGGGAGGCTAGGGAGCTGTTTTTT. Translated, it gives CASSYSGEARELFF.

For the CDR3, the DNA is TGTGCCTGGACGGGACTTTCGAACGTCCTGACTTTC. The encoded protein is CAWTGLSNVLTF. V is TRBV30 and J is TRBJ2-6; weak D call: TRBD2 (6 bases). This CDR3 spans 12 amino acids. Looked up from germline, CDR1 is GTSNPN and CDR2 is SVGIG (reference sequence). V lost 4 bases, J lost 10 bases, and 11 bases lay in between. Based on the CDR3 plus reference TRBV30 and TRBJ2-6, the full variable domain is SQTIHQWPATLVQPVGSPLSLECTVEGTSNPNLYWYRQAAGRGLQLLFYSVGIGQISSEVPQNLSASRPQDRQFILSSKKLLLSDSGFYLCAWTGLSNVLTFGAGSRLTVL.

V gene TRBV15 combines with J gene TRBJ1-1; no reliable D call. Trimming pared 1 base from V and 1 base from J, leaving 16 bases between. This CDR3 is 17 amino acids long. CDR1 and CDR2 from the germline V gene are LNHNV and YYDKDF (reference sequence). CDR3 nucleotides: TGTGCCACCAGCAGAGCGGGATTACGGAGGTCGAACACTGAAGCTTTCTTT. Its translation: CATSRAGLRRSNTEAFF.

This chain links TRBV19 with TRBJ1-2; 8 nucleotides align to TRBD1. The V gene end was trimmed by 5 bases and the J gene end by 7 bases; junction bases not matched to a gene: 6. This CDR3 contains 13 residues. Germline V CDR1 and CDR2: LNHDA, SQIVND (reference sequence). The CDR3 region has the DNA TGTGCCAGTAGTTATCAGGGGGCGCCTGGCTACACCTTC. Amino acid sequence: CASSYQGAPGYTF.

The genes are TRBV30 and TRBJ2-5, with TRBD2 matching over 14 bases. V shed 3 bases, J shed 7 bases, and the junction held 10 bases outside the gene matches. This CDR3 is 16 amino acids long. Per the germline V gene, CDR1 is GTSNPN and CDR2 is SVGIG (reference sequence). As DNA, the CDR3 is TGTGCCTGGAGCCCGCCGACTAGCGGGGGGGTGGGGACCCAGTACTTC. This gives the protein CAWSPPTSGGVGTQYF.

The V and J genes are TRBV4-3 and TRBJ2-3, with 7 nucleotides matching TRBD1. CDR1 and CDR2 from the germline V gene are LGHNA and YSLEER. Germline trimming cut 3 bases from V and 0 bases from J; bases unmatched to any gene: 9. CDR3 length: 17 amino acids. The CDR3 nucleotides are TGCGCCAGCAGCCAGGCCCAGGGGGTAACAAGCACAGATACGCAGTATTTT. As protein: CASSQAQGVTSTDTQYF.

This clone was found once. The rearrangement uses TRBV6-1 and TRBJ2-3; D not resolved. The germline V gene has CDR1 MNHNS and CDR2 SASEGT. V lost 4 bases to trimming and J lost 5 bases, with 7 bases between them. CDR3 length: 12 amino acids. The CDR3 coding sequence is TGTGCCAGCAGTGTCTTAAAAGATACGCAGTATTTT. Protein product: CASSVLKDTQYF.

The gene calls are TRBV6-5 and TRBJ2-5; 7 bases fit TRBD2. Germline V gene sequence: CDR1 MNHEY, CDR2 SVGAGI. The junction had 6 bases not matched to a gene; V was cut back by 0 bases and J by 2 bases. The CDR3 length is 16 residues. DNA of the CDR3: TGTGCCAGCAGTTACTCCCAGCGGGGAAGTCAAGAGACCCAGTACTTC. Encoded protein: CASSYSQRGSQETQYF.

The V and J genes are TRBV6-4 and TRBJ2-3; TRBD2 agrees at 10 bases. The CDR3 is 14 residues long. Unmatched junction bases numbered 4, after V lost 4 bases and J lost 6 bases. CDR1 is MRHNA and CDR2 is SNTAGT in the germline V gene. Here the CDR3 reads CASSASGGVDTQYF. Here the CDR3 DNA reads TGTGCCAGCAGTGCTAGCGGGGGAGTGGATACGCAGTATTTT.

The chain combines TRBV7-9 with TRBJ1-1; D gene unclear. V shed 0 bases and J shed 0 bases, with 17 bases lying between them. CDR3 length: 18 amino acids. CDR1 SEHNR and CDR2 FQNEAQ come from the germline V gene (reference sequence). In DNA form, the CDR3 reads TGTGCCAGCAGCTTAGCGGCAGGCTCATTCGGGATGAACACTGAAGCTTTCTTT. Protein: CASSLAAGSFGMNTEAFF.

V usage is TRBV5-6 and J usage is TRBJ2-7; 7 positions agree with TRBD1. J was trimmed by 3 bases and V by 2 bases; bases with no gene match: 5. The length of the CDR3 is 14 residues. Germline CDR1 and CDR2: SGHDT and YYEEEE. CDR3 loop: CASSFGQALYEQYF. CDR3 in DNA: TGTGCCAGCAGCTTCGGACAGGCCCTCTACGAGCAGTACTTC.

The V gene is TRBV4-1, the J gene TRBJ1-4, with D hard to call. The CDR3 totals 13 residues. Trimming pared 1 base from V and 8 bases from J, leaving 8 bases between. Per germline, CDR1 MGHRA and CDR2 YSYEKL. This CDR3 reads CASSQVMLEKLFF. As DNA, the CDR3 is TGCGCCAGCAGCCAAGTTATGTTGGAAAAACTGTTTTTT.

J is TRBJ1-4 and V is TRBV6-6, with TRBD1 matching 9 bases. From germline, CDR1 is MNHNY and CDR2 SVGAGI (reference sequence). V lost 7 bases and J lost 7; bases outside the gene matches: 10. The CDR3 runs to 15 residues. The CDR3 nucleotides read TGTGCCAGCAACTTATACAGGGGGCGGTCTGAAAAACTGTTTTTT. The encoded protein is CASNLYRGRSEKLFF.

This rearrangement joins TRBV13 to TRBJ2-7, with 13 positions matching TRBD2. CDR1 is PRHDT and CDR2 is FYEKMQ in the germline V gene (reference sequence). This CDR3 is 15 amino acids long. The J segment lost 6 bases and the V segment lost 4 bases, leaving 6 bases of the junction unmatched. CDR3 sequence: CASSSLAGGLIEQYF. DNA of the CDR3: TGTGCCAGCAGCTCACTAGCGGGGGGGCTCATCGAGCAGTACTTC. Looking up the rest from reference TRBV13 and TRBJ2-7 gives the full variable domain: AAGVIQSPRHLIKEKRETATLKCYPIPRHDTVYWYQQGPGQDPQFLISFYEKMQSDKGSIPDRFSAQQFSDYHSELNMSSLELGDSALYFCASSSLAGGLIEQYFGPGTRLTVT.

The V call is TRBV10-1, the J call TRBJ1-2; D is possibly TRBD1 (5 bases). CDR1 is WNHNN and CDR2 is SYGVQD in the germline V gene (reference sequence). This CDR3 has 13 amino acids. Trimming took off 3 bases at V and 2 bases at J, with 7 bases between the two ends. The CDR3 nucleotides read TGCGCCAGCAGTGACAGGGTGAACTATGGCTACACCTTC. It specifies CASSDRVNYGYTF.

The V call is TRBV14, the J call TRBJ1-6, with TRBD1 matching over 9 bases. Trimming removed 1 base from V and 8 bases from J; junction bases left unmatched: 3. Germline values: CDR1 SGHDN, CDR2 FVKESK. The CDR3 is 15 amino acids. The DNA of the CDR3 is TGTGCCAGCAGCCAAGGGACAGGGGTTGATTCACCCCTCCACTTT. This sequence encodes CASSQGTGVDSPLHF.

The rearrangement links TRBV6-5 to TRBJ2-1; D perhaps matches TRBD1 (5 bases). V dropped 7 bases and J dropped 5 bases, with 18 bases sitting between them. Germline loops: CDR1 MNHEY, CDR2 SVGAGI. The CDR3 length is 15 residues. For the CDR3, the DNA is TGTGCCAGCACCCTCTGGCAGGGCGGTAACAATGAGCAGTTCTTC. Its protein product is CASTLWQGGNNEQFF.

V is TRBV5-4 and J is TRBJ2-5; tentative D call: TRBD2 (6 bases). This CDR3 contains 15 residues. Germline lookup yields CDR1 SGHNT and CDR2 YYREEE (reference sequence). V shed 0 bases and J shed 5 bases, with 14 bases lying between them. The CDR3 DNA follows: TGTGCCAGCAGCTTGGATAGTCGGGGGATGGAGACCCAGTACTTC. Amino acid sequence: CASSLDSRGMETQYF.

The chain has TRBV6-1 and TRBJ1-1; D gene uncertain. The CDR3 extends over 13 amino acids. Germline V gene sequence: CDR1 MNHNS, CDR2 SASEGT. Trimming pared 1 base from V and 5 bases from J, leaving 8 bases between. CDR3 DNA sequence: TGTGCCAGCAGTGAAGTCTTAGATACTGAAGCTTTCTTT. Residues: CASSEVLDTEAFF.

This chain links TRBV5-6 with TRBJ1-4; the D gene is possibly TRBD1 (6 bases). V lost 1 base, J lost 5 bases, and 12 bases lay in between. CDR3 size: 15 residues. Germline V gene data show CDR1 as SGHDT and CDR2 as YYEEEE. The CDR3 region is CASSLRNQGNEKLFF. The CDR3 DNA is TGTGCCAGCAGCTTGAGAAATCAGGGGAATGAAAAACTGTTTTTT. The whole variable domain, filled in from reference TRBV5-6 and TRBJ1-4, reads DAGVTQSPTHLIKTRGQQVTLRCSPKSGHDTVSWYQQALGQGPQFIFQYYEEEERQRGNFPDRFSGHQFPNYSSELNVNALLLGDSALYLCASSLRNQGNEKLFFGSGTQLSVL.

This chain uses TRBV10-1 with TRBJ1-5; the D is unclear. The CDR3 has 16 residues. In germline, CDR1 is WNHNN, CDR2 SYGVQD (reference sequence). V lost 0 bases and J lost 0, with 9 bases in between. The chain's CDR3 is CASSESEVTSNQPQHF. DNA of the CDR3: TGCGCCAGCAGTGAGTCCGAGGTTACTAGCAATCAGCCCCAGCATTTT.